This T cell receptor (beta chain) was identified during a study of OX40 agonist ivuxolimab in advanced cancers. Using immunoSEQ multiplex PCR, the repertoire was profiled, and TCRdb retains in-frame clones only, with some absent. Found here are 60,000 to 70,000 clones, roughly 90% of them singletons; the top ten hold over 1%. V lost 7 bases to trimming and J lost 9 bases; unmatched junction nucleotides: 11. The germline CDR1 and CDR2 sequences are LNHDA and SQIVND (reference sequence). This CDR3 is 14 amino acids long. The chain joins TRBV19 to TRBJ2-1; TRBD2 matches 8 bases. The sequencing here drew on CD4+ or CD8+ T cells sorted from blood, taken in a trial of the OX40 agonist ivuxolimab. The receptor comes from an adult with an advanced solid tumor such as melanoma, head and neck, liver or kidney cancer. The CDR3 is CASIPAAAGGEQFF. The CDR3 bases are TGTGCCAGTATTCCAGCGGCGGCGGGAGGTGAGCAGTTCTTC.